Shown below are 10 T cell receptor beta chains from a single sample sequenced in a study of shared clonotypes between healthy human individuals. Measured with immunoSEQ multiplex PCR; TCRdb has only the in-frame clones, and not every one. The data hold some 1.5 million clones, with 98% observed a single time. The specimen sequenced was naive CD4+ T cells sorted from blood. The subset: CD45RA+ positively selected. The source is a man in his thirties or forties in good health.

The gene calls are TRBV6-1 and TRBJ2-1; no definite D call. Deletions cut 3 bases from V and 0 bases from J, with 12 bases between. CDR3 length: 16 amino acids. The germline CDR1 and CDR2 sequences are MNHNS and SASEGT. CDR3 nucleotides: TGTGCCAGCAGTGATTCGCGGATAAGCTCCTACAATGAGCAGTTCTTC. Encoded protein: CASSDSRISSYNEQFF.

V is TRBV27 and J is TRBJ2-7; 7 positions agree with TRBD2. CDR1 and CDR2 (germline): MNHEY, SMNVEV (reference sequence). This CDR3 contains 18 residues. V shed 5 bases and J 6 bases; nucleotides not matched to a gene: 22. This CDR3 is CASSPRNAGERGIAEQYF. DNA for the CDR3: TGTGCCAGCAGTCCAAGGAATGCGGGAGAGCGCGGCATCGCCGAGCAGTACTTC.

CDR3 DNA: TGTGCCAGCAGCTCTTCAGGGCTCCCTCAGCCCCAGCATTTT. Amino acid sequence: CASSSSGLPQPQHF. The chain carries TRBV5-8 and TRBJ1-5; tentative D call: TRBD1 (5 bases). Germline loops: CDR1 SGHTS, CDR2 YDEGEE. This CDR3 comprises 14 residues. V lost 3 bases and J 6 bases, leaving 13 bases between the germline ends. The variable domain in full, completed from reference TRBV5-8 and TRBJ1-5, reads EAGVTQSPTHLIKTRGQQATLRCSPISGHTSVYWYQQALGLGLQFLLWYDEGEERNRGNFPPRFSGRQFPNYSSELNVNALELEDSALYLCASSSSGLPQPQHFGDGTRLSIL.

Only one count was recorded for this clone. This chain joins TRBV5-4 and TRBJ2-7; a possible D gene is TRBD2 (5 bases). This CDR3 is built from 16 residues. V dropped 2 bases and J dropped 0 bases, with 15 bases sitting between them. Germline lookup yields CDR1 SGHNT and CDR2 YYREEE (reference sequence). The CDR3 protein is CASSFGLSTSSYEQYF. The DNA of the CDR3 is TGTGCCAGCAGCTTTGGTTTGTCCACTAGCTCCTACGAGCAGTACTTC.

This chain links TRBV18 with TRBJ2-5; possible D gene TRBD1, 6 bases. The germline V gene encodes CDR1 KGHSH and CDR2 LQKENI. The CDR3 runs to 16 residues. Trimming removed 2 bases from V and 6 bases from J, with 19 bases in between. In DNA form, the CDR3 reads TGTGCCAGCTCACCAATATATGGGGGCGCAGTGAAGACCCAGTACTTC. Protein: CASSPIYGGAVKTQYF.

This chain uses TRBV12-5 with TRBJ2-3; a weak D match, TRBD2 (5 bases). The CDR3 extends over 13 amino acids. Germline V CDR1 and CDR2: LGHNT, FRNRAP. V lost 7 bases, J lost 0 bases, and 8 bases lay in between. This CDR3 is CASARTSTDTQYF. DNA of the CDR3: TGTGCTAGTGCACGGACTAGCACAGATACGCAGTATTTT.

V usage is TRBV18 and J usage is TRBJ1-5; TRBD1 aligns across 7 bases. Unmatched junction bases numbered 7, after V lost 3 bases and J lost 5 bases. This CDR3 is built from 15 residues. CDR1 KGHSH and CDR2 LQKENI come from the germline V gene. The DNA of the CDR3 is TGTGCCAGCTCACCGAGACAGGGTGGAGATCAGCCCCAGCATTTT. It translates to CASSPRQGGDQPQHF.

The V gene is TRBV5-6, the J gene TRBJ1-2; D might be TRBD1 (5 bases). CDR3 length equals 11 residues. V gave up 4 bases and J gave up 8 bases, with 9 bases separating them. Germline V gene sequence: CDR1 SGHDT, CDR2 YYEEEE. The CDR3 nucleotides are TGTGCCAGCAGCAGGAAGGGGGGCTACACCTTC. Its translation: CASSRKGGYTF.

This clone appeared a single time. J is TRBJ2-5 and V is TRBV10-3; D is possibly TRBD2 (5 bases). V was pared by 3 bases and J by 5 bases, with 13 bases between. This CDR3 region has 14 residues. Looked up from germline, CDR1 is ENHRY and CDR2 is SYGVKD. The CDR3 spells CAISDPGISETQYF. The CDR3 DNA sequence: TGTGCCATCAGTGACCCGGGGATTTCGGAGACCCAGTACTTC.

This rearrangement joins TRBV7-9 to TRBJ2-3; no clear D gene. The V gene's germline CDR1 is SEHNR and CDR2 FQNEAQ (reference sequence). The CDR3 covers 16 residues. Trimming removed 5 bases at V and 0 bases at J, with 15 bases between. The CDR3 loop is CASSARQDSSTDTQYF. CDR3 DNA: TGTGCCAGCAGCGCCAGACAAGATTCTAGCACAGATACGCAGTATTTT. The full variable domain, its missing parts supplied by reference TRBV7-9 and TRBJ2-3, is DTGVSQNPRHKITKRGQNVTFRCDPISEHNRLYWYRQTLGQGPEFLTYFQNEAQLEKSRLLSDRFSAERPKGSFSTLEIQRTEQGDSAMYLCASSARQDSSTDTQYFGPGTRLTVL.